Below, one T cell receptor (beta chain) is given with its context. Some clones are missing from TCRdb's copy, which holds only in-frame ones; the method was immunoSEQ multiplex PCR. The sample lists just under 80,000 clones, 90% to 95% seen once, with more than 0.9% in the top ten. Trimming removed 5 bases from V and 7 bases from J, with 21 bases in between. Looked up from germline, CDR1 is LNHDA and CDR2 is SQIVND (reference sequence). The CDR3 consists of 16 residues. The entry originates in a study of T cell changes during pregnancy in multiple sclerosis. This rearrangement joins TRBV19 to TRBJ1-5; tentatively, D is TRBD1 (6 bases). The specimen comprised peripheral blood, sampled in the first trimester of pregnancy. This receptor was identified in a female donor with multiple sclerosis, enrolled in a pregnancy study. The CDR3: CASSFTGTFPKQPQHF. The CDR3 region has the DNA TGTGCCAGTAGTTTTACCGGGACATTCCCGAAGCAGCCCCAGCATTTT.